Following are 13 T cell receptor beta chains from one sample sequenced in a study of shared clonotypes between healthy human individuals. Assay used: immunoSEQ multiplex PCR; TCRdb lists only in-frame clones, some missing. The repertoire holds millions of clones, more than 80% seen once, with 0.11% to 0.15% in the top ten. The sample taken for sequencing was naive CD4+ T cells sorted from blood. Documented subset: CD45RA+ positively selected. The source is a man aged 18 to 29 in good health.

This chain's CDR3 is CASSVDPSGTGADTQYF. CDR3 nucleotides: TGCGCCAGCAGCGTGGACCCCTCTGGGACAGGGGCAGATACGCAGTATTTT. The chain links TRBV5-1 to TRBJ2-3, with TRBD1 matching 10 bases. Germline V gene sequence: CDR1 SGHRS, CDR2 YFSETQ. The junction had 12 bases not matched to a gene; V was cut back by 4 bases and J by 4 bases. CDR3 size: 17 residues.

The rearrangement links TRBV9 to TRBJ2-2; D is undetermined. Trimming stripped 3 bases from V and 5 bases from J, with 11 bases between. Germline V gives CDR1 SGDLS, CDR2 YYNGEE. The CDR3 runs to 14 residues. CDR3 sequence reads: CASSGDTDTGELFF. The CDR3 DNA is TGTGCCAGCAGCGGAGACACAGATACCGGGGAGCTGTTTTTT.

This clone has only one observation. The rearrangement joins TRBV7-2 to TRBJ2-2, with 8 bases matching TRBD1. This CDR3 is built from 15 residues. Germline V gene lookup returns CDR1 SGHTA and CDR2 FQGNSA. V shed 4 bases and J 5 bases; nucleotides not matched to a gene: 6. In DNA form, the CDR3 reads TGTGCCAGCAGCTGGACAGGGTTCGGGACCGGGGAGCTGTTTTTT. Protein: CASSWTGFGTGELFF.

The gene calls are TRBV6-1 and TRBJ2-5; D ambiguous. This CDR3 has 13 amino acids. V was clipped by 3 bases and J by 5 bases, with 10 bases between them. Germline CDR1 MNHNS, CDR2 SASEGT. The CDR3 sequence: CASSEAWSETQYF. The CDR3 DNA sequence: TGTGCCAGCAGTGAGGCTTGGTCGGAGACCCAGTACTTC.

This clone was counted between two and nine times. The chain combines TRBV2 with TRBJ1-6; D is unresolved. The CDR3 is 13 amino acids. Trimming cost V 6 bases and J 9 bases, with 12 bases left between them. Germline CDR1 and CDR2: SNHLY and FYNNEI. CDR3 loop: CASRGSSVSPLHF. As DNA, the CDR3 is TGTGCCAGCAGGGGCTCATCGGTTTCACCCCTCCACTTT.

The chain couples TRBV27 to TRBJ2-7, with TRBD2 identical over 7 bases. CDR3 size: 15 residues. The germline gives CDR1 MNHEY, CDR2 SMNVEV (reference sequence). V lost 0 bases and J lost 2; bases outside the gene matches: 4. CDR3 loop: CASSLSGGRAYEQYF. In DNA form, the CDR3 reads TGTGCCAGCAGTTTATCGGGCGGGAGAGCCTACGAGCAGTACTTC.

The V gene is TRBV4-1, the J gene TRBJ2-7; tentatively, D is TRBD1 or TRBD2 (6 bases each). Between the trimmed V and J ends, which lost 1 base and 2 bases, there was a span of 12 bases. CDR1 is MGHRA and CDR2 is YSYEKL in the germline V gene. This CDR3 is built from 15 residues. The CDR3 here is CASSQGRGTPYEQYF. In nucleotides, the CDR3 is TGCGCCAGCAGCCAAGGGAGGGGGACTCCCTACGAGCAGTACTTC.

As regards this clone: Other DNA sequences in this specimen translate into the identical CDR3. V and J are TRBV5-1 and TRBJ1-1; D gene uncertain. Germline values: CDR1 SGHRS, CDR2 YFSETQ. Trimming took 2 bases from V and 1 from J, leaving 3 bases between them. The CDR3 spans 12 residues. The CDR3 spells CASSLPNTEAFF. In DNA, the CDR3 is TGCGCCAGCAGCTTACCGAACACTGAAGCTTTCTTT.

CDR3 sequence (DNA): TGTGCCAGTACTAGCGGGAGTTCCTACGAGCAGTACTTC. Protein product: CASTSGSSYEQYF. This chain links TRBV6-5 with TRBJ2-7; 11 bases agree with TRBD2. Germline V CDR1 and CDR2: MNHEY, SVGAGI. The CDR3 is 13 residues long. With 9 bases clipped from V and 1 base from J, the junction kept 2 bases outside the gene matches.

This chain connects TRBV7-9 to TRBJ2-6; no definite D call. The CDR3 runs 14 residues. Germline V gene sequence: CDR1 SEHNR, CDR2 FQNEAQ (reference sequence). V dropped 7 bases and J dropped 2 bases, with 9 bases sitting between them. CDR3: CASTPLPGANVLTF. In DNA, the CDR3 is TGTGCCAGCACCCCTTTACCTGGGGCCAACGTCCTGACTTTC.

The V and J genes are TRBV10-3 and TRBJ2-5, with 10 bases aligning to TRBD1. Losses at the gene ends were 4 bases for V and 7 bases for J; bases not matched to a gene: 6. CDR1 and CDR2 (germline): ENHRY, SYGVKD. This CDR3 spans 14 amino acids. The CDR3 DNA sequence: TGTGCCATCAGTGCGACAGGGGGCAAAGTGACCCAGTACTTC. As protein: CAISATGGKVTQYF.

This chain joins TRBV7-2 and TRBJ2-2; D is unclear. Trimming stripped 4 bases from V and 8 bases from J, with 14 bases between. The CDR3 has 14 amino acids. Germline V gives CDR1 SGHTA, CDR2 FQGNSA. DNA for the CDR3: TGTGCCAGCAGCTCCCGGACCGGGTGGGGGGAGCTGTTTTTT. Amino acids: CASSSRTGWGELFF.

J is TRBJ2-3 and V is TRBV28; D is undetermined. Deletions cut 5 bases from V and 4 bases from J, with 10 bases between. The length of the CDR3 is 13 residues. The germline V gene has CDR1 MDHEN and CDR2 SYDVKM. The CDR3 nucleotides are TGTGCCAGCAGTCTGACGAGCTCAGATACGCAGTATTTT. This encodes CASSLTSSDTQYF.